This entry concerns a single T cell receptor beta chain. The data are from a study of cytomegalovirus exposure and HLA in healthy donors. PCR involved 60 Vbeta and 13 Jbeta primers. The method was immunoSEQ multiplex PCR; TCRdb's version includes in-frame clones alone and lacks a portion of them. The table includes more than 95,000 clones, roughly 80% detected once. V was cut by 3 bases and J by 3 bases, with 13 bases left in between. The CDR3 length is 15 residues. Germline CDR1 SGHRS, CDR2 YFSETQ. This TCR derives from a woman in her forties in good health and CMV-seronegative. The sample taken for sequencing was PBMCs. This chain joins TRBV5-1 and TRBJ2-1, with a tentative D call TRBD2 (5 bases). CDR3 in amino acids: CASSSDIAIYNEQFF. The CDR3 DNA reads as TGCGCCAGCAGCTCCGACATAGCGATCTACAATGAGCAGTTCTTC.